These T cell receptor beta chains were read from a single sample in a study of human T cells and chemical hapten exposure. MiXCR was run by TCRdb on the RACE reads, yielding one entry per CDR3 protein. The table lists 180,000 or so distinct CDR3 sequences, 20% to 25% of them singletons. The sample here was whole blood, taken in connection with sensitization to the hapten diphenylcyclopropenone (DPC). The receptor set was obtained from a woman between 40 and 50 years old with alopecia areata. Some clones in this sample may be carry-over from other donors' samples. Both conserved end residues are part of each CDR3. A D gene is named only where the DNA matches it firmly. Clone size is stated in some rows and not others, as once, few, many or a class when expanded.

d_call	v_call	j_call	clone_size	cdr3_nt	cdr3_aa
TRBD1	TRBV7-9	TRBJ1-1	.	TGTGCCAGCAGCTTAGGAGCAGGGGGCGAGTCGGCTTTCTTT	CASSLGAGGESAFF
TRBD2	TRBV7-2	TRBJ2-7	.	TGTGCCAGCAGCTTAGCGGGAGCGGGAGGGAGTCGACGCCTCAGCGAGCAGTACTTC	CASSLAGAGGSRRLSEQYF
.	TRBV6-2/TRBV6-3	TRBJ2-1	.	TGTGCCAGTAGTCGACGGTTGAAGGTGCAGTTCTTC	CASSRRLKVQFF
.	TRBV7-9	TRBJ2-1	few	TGTGCCAGCATTGGCACTTTTAGCTCCTACAATGAGCAGTTCTTC	CASIGTFSSYNEQFF
.	TRBV7-9	TRBJ2-7	.	TGTGCCAGCACCCAATCCGGGGTAACCTACGAGCAGTACTTC	CASTQSGVTYEQYF
TRBD2	TRBV5-1	TRBJ2-3	few	TGCGCCAGCAGCTTGATAGCGGGAGGGGCAGATACGCAGTATTTT	CASSLIAGGADTQYF
TRBD2	TRBV6-2/TRBV6-3	TRBJ2-1	.	TGTGCCAGCACCTCATGGGGCGGGAGCCGGGATGAGCAGTTCTTC	CASTSWGGSRDEQFF
.	TRBV9	TRBJ2-3	.	TGTGCCAGCAGCGTAGGGGTGGGGGATACGCAGTATTTT	CASSVGVGDTQYF
.	TRBV19	TRBJ2-2	.	TGTGCCAGTAGTATAGCCGGGGAGCTGTTTTTT	CASSIAGELFF
TRBD1	TRBV29-1	TRBJ2-1	few	TGCAGCGTTGAACCGCAAGACAGGGGGGCCTACAATGAGCAGTTCTTC	CSVEPQDRGAYNEQFF
.	TRBV5-1	TRBJ2-2	.	TGCGCCAGCCACCCCGGGGGTACGGCCGGGGAGCTGTTTTTT	CASHPGGTAGELFF
TRBD1	TRBV5-1	TRBJ1-2	.	TGCGCCAGCAGCGGGACCGGGACAGGGGCAGAGAGCTATGGCTACACCTTC	CASSGTGTGAESYGYTF
TRBD2	TRBV29-1	TRBJ2-1	.	TGCAGCGTTACCGGGACTACGAATGAGCAGTTCTTC	CSVTGTTNEQFF
.	TRBV9	TRBJ1-2	.	TGTGCCAGCAGCGTTAAGCCTAGGGGAGGAGGGGACTATGGCTACACCTTC	CASSVKPRGGGDYGYTF
TRBD1	TRBV7-8	TRBJ2-7	.	TGTGCCAGCAGCGCCGGGACAGGGCTGAGCGAGCAGTACTTC	CASSAGTGLSEQYF
TRBD1	TRBV11-1	TRBJ2-7	.	TGTGCCAGCAGCCGCCGGGACAGCTCCTACGAGCAGTACTTC	CASSRRDSSYEQYF
.	TRBV7-8	TRBJ2-7	few	TGTGCCAGCAGCCCCGCGATAAAGCAGTACTTC	CASSPAIKQYF
TRBD2	TRBV6-2/TRBV6-3	TRBJ2-2	few	TGTGCCAGCAGCCGACGACTAGCGGTCACCGGGGAGCTGTTTTTT	CASSRRLAVTGELFF
TRBD1	TRBV29-1	TRBJ2-7	few	TGCAGCGGGAGGACAGGGCCAGTTGGGGAGCAGTACTTC	CSGRTGPVGEQYF
.	TRBV25-1	TRBJ1-2	few	TGTGCCAGCAGTGAGCGGACAGTAAGATCGGGCTACACCTTC	CASSERTVRSGYTF
.	TRBV6-5	TRBJ2-5	few	TGTGCCAGCAGCCTATACGAACAAGAGACCCAGTACTTC	CASSLYEQETQYF
.	TRBV7-9	TRBJ2-3	.	TGTGCCAGCAGCTTGTCATACAGCACAGATACGCAGTATTTT	CASSLSYSTDTQYF
.	TRBV7-2	TRBJ2-7	.	TGTGCCAGCAGCACTCAAGGAGGGGGCAGGTACGAGCAGTACTTC	CASSTQGGGRYEQYF
TRBD2	TRBV6-5	TRBJ2-3	.	TGTGCCAGCAGTTACACTAGCGGAGGCACAGATACGCAGTATTTT	CASSYTSGGTDTQYF
.	TRBV9	TRBJ2-2	few	TGTGCCAGCAGCGTAAGGGGGACCGGGGAGCTGTTTTTT	CASSVRGTGELFF
TRBD2	TRBV5-1	TRBJ2-1	.	TGCGCCAGCAGCGGGAGGGCCGGCAATGAGCAGTTCTTC	CASSGRAGNEQFF
TRBD1	TRBV20-1	TRBJ2-7	few	TGCAGTGCCCAAACCGGGACAGGGCTTTACGAGCAGTACTTC	CSAQTGTGLYEQYF
TRBD2	TRBV6-1	TRBJ2-7	many	TGTGCCAGCAGTACGAGACTAGCTGGGGAGCAGTACTTC	CASSTRLAGEQYF
TRBD1	TRBV11-2	TRBJ2-3	.	TGTGCCAGCAGCCGGGACAGGGAGTTAACACGCACAGATACGCAGTATTTT	CASSRDRELTRTDTQYF
.	TRBV28	TRBJ1-2	.	TGTGCCAGCAGTTTAGAGAGTCAAGGCCCCTTACCCTATGGCTACACCTTC	CASSLESQGPLPYGYTF
TRBD2	TRBV4-3	TRBJ2-1	.	TGCGCCAGCAGCCCGCAAGGCGCGGCGGGAGGGTTGGTCCAGTTCTTC	CASSPQGAAGGLVQFF
.	TRBV10-3	TRBJ2-5	few	TGTGCCATCAGTGCGTCGGCACTTCCGGAGACCCAGTACTTC	CAISASALPETQYF
TRBD2	TRBV20-1	TRBJ2-5	.	TGCAGTGCTAGGCCCTCTAGCGGGAGCCAGCAAGAGACCCAGTACTTC	CSARPSSGSQQETQYF
.	TRBV7-2	TRBJ1-6	few	TGTGCCAGCAGCTTCCCGGGGGCGGGGTCACCCCTCCACTTT	CASSFPGAGSPLHF
.	TRBV7-2	TRBJ2-3	many	TGTGCCAGCAGCTTACTCACAGATACGCAGTATTTT	CASSLLTDTQYF
.	TRBV12-3/TRBV12-4	TRBJ1-3	.	TGTGCCAGCCTCCCCTCAGGATCCTCTGGAAACACCATATATTTT	CASLPSGSSGNTIYF
.	TRBV19	TRBJ2-1	.	TGTGCCAGTAGTATAGTTCAGGGGTCCTACAATGAGCAGTTCTTC	CASSIVQGSYNEQFF
.	TRBV24-1	TRBJ2-5	.	TGTGCCACCATTTTCACTGATGTGAGGGGGTACAGGGTCCAAGAGACCCAGTACTTC	CATIFTDVRGYRVQETQYF